These T cell receptor beta chains were read from a single sample in a study of T cell responses to AZD1222 COVID-19 vaccine. Assay: immunoSEQ multiplex PCR; the TCRdb copy retains only in-frame clones and omits some. In the table there are about 200,000 clones, 90% to 95% of which are singletons. The source material was peripheral blood, sampled 28 days after the second dose of the MenACWY control vaccine. These receptor sequences come from an adult who received the MenACWY meningococcal vaccine as a control. Each CDR3 is given with its conserved first and last residue. Each record gives: V gene, clone size, J gene, D gene, CDR3 DNA, CDR3 protein. D genes are given only for firm matches. The size field is filled for only some rows; it gives once, few, many or a size class.

V: TRBV29-1
size: once
J: TRBJ1-4
D: .
DNA: TGCAGCGTTGCCATCATGTCCGAGGGGTACGATGAAAAACTGTTTTTT
CDR3: CSVAIMSEGYDEKLFF

V: TRBV3-1/TRBV3-2
size: .
J: TRBJ2-4
D: TRBD2
DNA: TGTGCCAGCAGCCCGCTAAGCGGGAGAAACATTCAGTACTTC
CDR3: CASSPLSGRNIQYF

V: TRBV13
size: .
J: TRBJ1-2
D: .
DNA: TGTGCCAGCAGCCCCGCCGGGAATGGCTACACCTTC
CDR3: CASSPAGNGYTF

V: TRBV7-7
size: .
J: TRBJ2-1
D: .
DNA: TGTGCCAGCAGCTTAAATCCGGGTGCCGATGAGCAGTTCTTC
CDR3: CASSLNPGADEQFF

V: TRBV7-2
size: .
J: TRBJ2-3
D: .
DNA: TGTGCCAGCAGTACGACTAGCACAGATACGCAGTATTTT
CDR3: CASSTTSTDTQYF

V: TRBV27
size: .
J: TRBJ2-2
D: .
DNA: TGTGCCAGCAGTTTTGGGCCTAACACCGGGGAGCTGTTTTTT
CDR3: CASSFGPNTGELFF

V: TRBV6-2/TRBV6-3
size: once
J: TRBJ2-5
D: .
DNA: TGTGCCAGCAGTTACGACCGACAGGGACTCCGGGGGACCCAGTACTTC
CDR3: CASSYDRQGLRGTQYF

V: TRBV19
size: .
J: TRBJ2-3
D: TRBD2
DNA: TGTGCCACTGGGACTAGCGCCTCAGATACGCAGTATTTT
CDR3: CATGTSASDTQYF

V: TRBV7-3
size: .
J: TRBJ2-2
D: TRBD1
DNA: TGTGCCAGCAGCCCCCGGACAGGGGCCGGGGAGCTGTTTTTT
CDR3: CASSPRTGAGELFF

V: TRBV5-4
size: .
J: TRBJ1-1
D: TRBD1
DNA: TGTGCCAGCAGCAACGGTGACAGGGGTCGGACCACTGAAGCTTTCTTT
CDR3: CASSNGDRGRTTEAFF

V: TRBV5-1
size: .
J: TRBJ1-4
D: TRBD1
DNA: TGCGCCAGCAGCTGGAATCGGGGGACAGGGAATGAAAAACTGTTTTTT
CDR3: CASSWNRGTGNEKLFF

V: TRBV28
size: .
J: TRBJ2-1
D: .
DNA: TGTGCCAGCAGTACTGCCACCCGATGGGGGTCCTACAATGAGCAGTTCTTC
CDR3: CASSTATRWGSYNEQFF

V: TRBV12-5
size: .
J: TRBJ1-1
D: .
DNA: TGTGCTAGTGGTTTCGATGGGGGCAGGGGGAACACTGAAGCTTTCTTT
CDR3: CASGFDGGRGNTEAFF

V: TRBV7-9
size: .
J: TRBJ1-2
D: .
DNA: TGTGCCAGCAGCTCAGGGGTGAGGGATCACACCTTC
CDR3: CASSSGVRDHTF

V: TRBV7-2
size: .
J: TRBJ1-3
D: .
DNA: TGTGCCAGCAGCTTAGAAGGCGGGACTGGAAACACCATATATTTT
CDR3: CASSLEGGTGNTIYF

V: TRBV18
size: .
J: TRBJ1-1
D: .
DNA: TGTGCCAGCTCTTCGAGTGTAGGGAGCGAAGCTTTCTTT
CDR3: CASSSSVGSEAFF

V: TRBV11-2
size: .
J: TRBJ2-1
D: .
DNA: TGTGCCAGCAGTCGGGGTTTGGGTTACAATGAGCAGTTCTTC
CDR3: CASSRGLGYNEQFF

V: TRBV7-9
size: .
J: TRBJ1-1
D: .
DNA: TGTGCCAGCAGCTTCGGGGACACTGAAGCTTTCTTT
CDR3: CASSFGDTEAFF

V: TRBV9
size: .
J: TRBJ1-1
D: TRBD1
DNA: TGTGCCAGCAGCGTAGCCCTTGGGACAGAAGAAGCTTTCTTT
CDR3: CASSVALGTEEAFF

V: TRBV6-6
size: .
J: TRBJ2-7
D: TRBD1
DNA: TGTGCCAGCAGTGATTCCGGGACAGGAGTTTACGAGCAGTACTTC
CDR3: CASSDSGTGVYEQYF

V: TRBV7-8
size: .
J: TRBJ2-7
D: .
DNA: TGTGCCAGCAGCTTAAGTCACGCAAACTACGAGCAGTACTTC
CDR3: CASSLSHANYEQYF

V: TRBV12-3/TRBV12-4
size: .
J: TRBJ1-2
D: .
DNA: TGTGCCAGCAGTTTTGAGACAGTATATGGCTACACCTTC
CDR3: CASSFETVYGYTF

V: TRBV3-1/TRBV3-2
size: .
J: TRBJ2-3
D: .
DNA: TGTGCCAGCAGCCAGCCGGGGATGGATACGCAGTATTTT
CDR3: CASSQPGMDTQYF

V: TRBV28
size: .
J: TRBJ2-7
D: TRBD2
DNA: TGTGCCAGCAGGGGGCTAGCGGGAGGGACGCGCGAGCAGTACTTC
CDR3: CASRGLAGGTREQYF

V: TRBV6-6
size: .
J: TRBJ2-2
D: .
DNA: TGTGCCAGCAGCACCCAGGGGCAGGACACCGGGGAGCTGTTTTTT
CDR3: CASSTQGQDTGELFF

V: TRBV10-3
size: .
J: TRBJ2-3
D: TRBD2
DNA: TGTGCCATCAGGGACCCCGGGACTATCACAGATACGCAGTATTTT
CDR3: CAIRDPGTITDTQYF

V: TRBV12-5
size: .
J: TRBJ2-1
D: .
DNA: TGTGCTAGTGGTTTGGTAAGGGGGGAGGGCGGCTACAATGAGCAGTTCTTC
CDR3: CASGLVRGEGGYNEQFF